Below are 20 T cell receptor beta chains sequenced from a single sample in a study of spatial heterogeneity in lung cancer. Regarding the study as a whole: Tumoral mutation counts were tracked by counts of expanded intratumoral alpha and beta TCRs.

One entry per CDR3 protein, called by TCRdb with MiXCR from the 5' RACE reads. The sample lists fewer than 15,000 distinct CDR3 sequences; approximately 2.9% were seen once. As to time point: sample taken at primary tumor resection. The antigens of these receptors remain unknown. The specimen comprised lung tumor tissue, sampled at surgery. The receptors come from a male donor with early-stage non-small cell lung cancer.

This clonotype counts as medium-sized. CDR3 residues: CASSFNTGETQYF. CDR3 sequence (DNA): TGTGCCAGCAGTTTCAACACTGGGGAGACCCAGTACTTC. The chain couples TRBV12-3 or TRBV12-4 to TRBJ2-5; D gene uncertain. Trimming removed 3 bases from V and 5 bases from J, with 10 bases in between. The CDR3 is 13 amino acids.

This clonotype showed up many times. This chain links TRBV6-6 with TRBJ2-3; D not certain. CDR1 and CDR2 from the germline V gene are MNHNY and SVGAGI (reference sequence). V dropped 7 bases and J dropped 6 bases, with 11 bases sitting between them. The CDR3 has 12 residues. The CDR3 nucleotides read TGTGCCAGCACCCGACGACCGGATACGCAGTATTTT. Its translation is CASTRRPDTQYF.

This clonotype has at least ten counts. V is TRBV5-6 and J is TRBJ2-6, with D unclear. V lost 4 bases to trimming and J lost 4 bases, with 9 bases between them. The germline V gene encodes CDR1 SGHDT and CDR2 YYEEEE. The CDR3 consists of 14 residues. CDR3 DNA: TGTGCCAGCAGCCCGGCCGGCGGGGCCAACGTCCTGACTTTC. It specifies CASSPAGGANVLTF.

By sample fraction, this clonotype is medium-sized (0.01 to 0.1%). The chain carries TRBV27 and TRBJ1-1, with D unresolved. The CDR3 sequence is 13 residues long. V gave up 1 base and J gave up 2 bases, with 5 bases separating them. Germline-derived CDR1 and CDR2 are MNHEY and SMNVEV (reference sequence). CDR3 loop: CASSLFGNTEAFF. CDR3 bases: TGTGCCAGCAGTTTATTTGGTAACACTGAAGCTTTCTTT.

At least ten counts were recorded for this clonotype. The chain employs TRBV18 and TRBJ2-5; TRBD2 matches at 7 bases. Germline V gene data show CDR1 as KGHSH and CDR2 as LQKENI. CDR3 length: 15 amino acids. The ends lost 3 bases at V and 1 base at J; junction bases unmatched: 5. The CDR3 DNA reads TGTGCCAGCTCACCGCAGGCGGGGGTCCAAGAGACCCAGTACTTC. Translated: CASSPQAGVQETQYF.

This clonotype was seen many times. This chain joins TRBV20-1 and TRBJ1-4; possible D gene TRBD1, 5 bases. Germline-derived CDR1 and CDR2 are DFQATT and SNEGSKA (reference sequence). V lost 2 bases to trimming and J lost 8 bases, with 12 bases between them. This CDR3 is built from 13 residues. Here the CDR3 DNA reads TGCAGTGCTAGAAGGTCCCAGGGCGAAAAACTGTTTTTT. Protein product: CSARRSQGEKLFF.

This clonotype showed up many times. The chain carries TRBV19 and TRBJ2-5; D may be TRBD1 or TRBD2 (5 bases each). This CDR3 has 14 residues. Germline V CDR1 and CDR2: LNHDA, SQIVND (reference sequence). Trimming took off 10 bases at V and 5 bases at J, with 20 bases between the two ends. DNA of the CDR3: TGTGCCACCCGGGCCCGGGGACGATGGGAGACCCAGTACTTC. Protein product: CATRARGRWETQYF.

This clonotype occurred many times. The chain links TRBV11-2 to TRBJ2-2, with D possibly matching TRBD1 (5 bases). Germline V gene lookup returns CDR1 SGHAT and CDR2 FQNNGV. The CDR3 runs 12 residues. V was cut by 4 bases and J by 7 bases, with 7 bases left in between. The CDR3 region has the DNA TGTGCCAGCAGCTCAGGGTTCGGGGAGCTGTTTTTT. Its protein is CASSSGFGELFF.

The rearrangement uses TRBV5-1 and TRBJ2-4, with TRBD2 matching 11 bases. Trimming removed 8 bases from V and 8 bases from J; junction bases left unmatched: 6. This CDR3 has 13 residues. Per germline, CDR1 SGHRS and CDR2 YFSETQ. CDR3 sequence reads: CASSGGASDIQYF. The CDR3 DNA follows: TGCGCCAGTAGCGGGGGGGCCTCGGACATTCAGTACTTC.

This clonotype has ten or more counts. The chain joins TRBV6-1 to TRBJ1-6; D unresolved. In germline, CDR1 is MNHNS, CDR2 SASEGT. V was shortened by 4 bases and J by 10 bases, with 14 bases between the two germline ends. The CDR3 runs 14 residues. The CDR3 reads CASSASGPISPLHF. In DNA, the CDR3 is TGTGCCAGCAGTGCCTCAGGTCCCATCTCACCCCTCCACTTT.

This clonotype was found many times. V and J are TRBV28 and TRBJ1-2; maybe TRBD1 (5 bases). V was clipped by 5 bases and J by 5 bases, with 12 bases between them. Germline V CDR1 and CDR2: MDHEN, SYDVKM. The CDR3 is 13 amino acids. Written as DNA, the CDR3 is TGTGCCAGCAGTCCTTTCGACAGTTATGGCTACACCTTC. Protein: CASSPFDSYGYTF.

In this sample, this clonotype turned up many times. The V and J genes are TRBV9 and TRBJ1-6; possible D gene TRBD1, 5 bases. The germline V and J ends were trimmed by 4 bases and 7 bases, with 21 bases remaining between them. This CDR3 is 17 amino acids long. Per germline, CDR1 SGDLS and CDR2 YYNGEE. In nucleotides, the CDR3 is TGTGCCAGCAGCTCGGGGGTCGGGCAGGGTCAGAATTCACCCCTCCACTTT. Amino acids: CASSSGVGQGQNSPLHF.

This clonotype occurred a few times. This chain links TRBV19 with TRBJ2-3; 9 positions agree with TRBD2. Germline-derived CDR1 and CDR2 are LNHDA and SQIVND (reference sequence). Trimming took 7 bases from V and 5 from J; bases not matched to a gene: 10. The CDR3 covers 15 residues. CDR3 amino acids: CASTNRGSGGDTQYF. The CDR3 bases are TGTGCCAGTACCAACAGGGGTAGCGGGGGAGATACGCAGTATTTT.

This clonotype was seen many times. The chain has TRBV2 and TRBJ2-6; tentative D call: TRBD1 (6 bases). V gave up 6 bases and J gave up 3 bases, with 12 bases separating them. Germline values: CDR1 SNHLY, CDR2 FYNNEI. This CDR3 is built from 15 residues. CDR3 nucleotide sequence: TGTGCCAGCAGGATACAGGGCTTTGGGGCCAACGTCCTGACTTTC. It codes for CASRIQGFGANVLTF.

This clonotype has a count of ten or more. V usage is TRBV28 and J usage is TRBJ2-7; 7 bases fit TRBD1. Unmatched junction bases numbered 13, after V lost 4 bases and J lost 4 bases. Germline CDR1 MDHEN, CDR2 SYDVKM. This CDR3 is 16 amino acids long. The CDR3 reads CASSSTGTEVEYEQYF. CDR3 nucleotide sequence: TGTGCCAGCAGTTCAACCGGGACAGAAGTAGAGTACGAGCAGTACTTC.

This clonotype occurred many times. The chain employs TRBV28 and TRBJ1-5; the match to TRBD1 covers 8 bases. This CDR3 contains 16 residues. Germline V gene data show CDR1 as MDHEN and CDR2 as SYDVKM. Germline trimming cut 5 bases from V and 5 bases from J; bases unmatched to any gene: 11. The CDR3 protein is CASSPRTGSRDQPQHF. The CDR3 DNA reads TGTGCCAGCAGTCCCCGGACAGGGAGTAGGGATCAGCCCCAGCATTTT.

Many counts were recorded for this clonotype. The CDR3 region has the DNA TGCAGCGCTACTCTAGCGAGCAGTGAGCAGTTCTTC. Translated: CSATLASSEQFF. The chain employs TRBV29-1 and TRBJ2-1, with D tentatively TRBD2 (6 bases). Per germline, CDR1 SQVTM and CDR2 ANQGSEA. Trimming removed 7 bases from V and 9 bases from J, with 16 bases in between. The CDR3 spans 12 residues.

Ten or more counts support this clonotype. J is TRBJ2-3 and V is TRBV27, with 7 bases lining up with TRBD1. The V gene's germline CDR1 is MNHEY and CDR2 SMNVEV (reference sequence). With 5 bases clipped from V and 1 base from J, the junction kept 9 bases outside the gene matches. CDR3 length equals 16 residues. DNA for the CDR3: TGTGCCAGCAGTGAGACAGGGACCCTTCGCACAGATACGCAGTATTTT. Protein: CASSETGTLRTDTQYF.

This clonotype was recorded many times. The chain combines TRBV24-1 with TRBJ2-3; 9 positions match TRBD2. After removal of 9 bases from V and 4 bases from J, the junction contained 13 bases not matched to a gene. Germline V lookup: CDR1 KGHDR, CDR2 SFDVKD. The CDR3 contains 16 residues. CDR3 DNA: TGTGCCACCTCGATCGGGGCGGGGGGGCGAGCAGATACGCAGTATTTT. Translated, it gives CATSIGAGGRADTQYF.

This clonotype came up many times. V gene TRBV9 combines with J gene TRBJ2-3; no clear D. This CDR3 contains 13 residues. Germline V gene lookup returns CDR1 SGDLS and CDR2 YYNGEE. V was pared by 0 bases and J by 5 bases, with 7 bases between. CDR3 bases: TGTGCCAGCAGCGTAGGAGGTGAAGATACGCAGTATTTT. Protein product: CASSVGGEDTQYF.